The text below deals with one T cell receptor beta chain. The CDR3 covers 15 residues. Germline-derived CDR1 and CDR2 are SGHAT and FQNNGV. V lost 3 bases to trimming and J lost 2 bases; unmatched junction nucleotides: 5. This entry comes from a study of blood T cell repertoires in COVID-19. Study context: Italy, Spain and the United States were the sources of the convalescent and acute COVID-19 samples. T cells, B-cell-depleted T cells, or PBMCs supplied cDNA or gDNA.

As processed by the authors: The authors estimated nucleated cell counts from reference gene primer amplification. Assay used: immunoSEQ multiplex PCR; TCRdb lists only in-frame clones, some missing. V, J and clone size are those of that table, while D and trimming were read from the DNA. This sample yields 210,000 or so clones, of which about 91% are seen a single time; approximately 1.2% belongs to the top ten. This chain links TRBV11-2 with TRBJ2-3; 7 nucleotides agree with TRBD2. The clonotype originates from a man in his thirties or forties with acute or convalescent COVID-19. The sequenced material came from peripheral blood. The CDR3 region is CASSLGDYPTDTQYF. In DNA, the CDR3 is TGTGCCAGCAGCTTGGGGGACTACCCCACAGATACGCAGTATTTT.